The 17 T cell receptor beta chains in this list originate from one sample, sequenced in a study of T cell responses to AZD1222 COVID-19 vaccine. The assay was immunoSEQ multiplex PCR, and TCRdb's table has in-frame clones only and misses some. The sample lists 170,000 or so clones, just over 90% occurring once. The sequenced sample was peripheral blood, obtained on day 0 of AZD1222 vaccination. These receptors all stem from an adult in good health.

The chain combines TRBV11-3 with TRBJ1-4; possibly TRBD1 for D (5 bases). V was shortened by 4 bases and J by 12 bases, with 12 bases between the two germline ends. Germline lookup yields CDR1 SGHNT and CDR2 YENEEA. The CDR3 totals 12 residues. The CDR3 loop reads CASSSGTAELFF. CDR3 in DNA: TGTGCCAGCAGCTCCGGGACCGCCGAACTGTTTTTT.

This clone showed up just once. This rearrangement joins TRBV2 to TRBJ2-7, with D hard to call. The CDR3 has 15 amino acids. The V gene's germline CDR1 is SNHLY and CDR2 FYNNEI. Trimming took 5 bases from V and 2 from J, leaving 16 bases between them. The chain's CDR3 is CASSLPRPTPYEQYF. CDR3 bases: TGTGCCAGCAGTTTGCCAAGACCTACTCCCTACGAGCAGTACTTC.

The rearrangement joins TRBV4-3 to TRBJ2-2; no firm D call. CDR1 and CDR2 (germline): LGHNA, YSLEER. V gave up 4 bases and J gave up 0 bases, with 9 bases separating them. The CDR3 totals 15 residues. This CDR3 reads CASSPDSSNTGELFF. DNA for the CDR3: TGCGCCAGCAGCCCAGACTCGTCGAACACCGGGGAGCTGTTTTTT.

The DNA of the CDR3 is TGTGCCAGCAGCCGGGGCCAGTCAACTAATGAAAAACTGTTTTTT. This translates into CASSRGQSTNEKLFF. V is TRBV5-4 and J is TRBJ1-4, with D possibly being TRBD1 (5 bases). The CDR3 is 15 amino acids. Germline V gene sequence: CDR1 SGHNT, CDR2 YYREEE (reference sequence). V was trimmed by 4 bases and J by 0 bases, leaving 10 bases between them. The full variable domain, its missing parts supplied by reference TRBV5-4 and TRBJ1-4, is ETGVTQSPTHLIKTRGQQVTLRCSSQSGHNTVSWYQQALGQGPQFIFQYYREEENGRGNFPPRFSGLQFPNYSSELNVNALELDDSALYLCASSRGQSTNEKLFFGSGTQLSVL.

The chain combines TRBV6-5 with TRBJ2-2; D tentatively reads TRBD1 or TRBD2 (5 bases each). The CDR3 loop spans 15 amino acids. V lost 5 bases and J 3 bases, leaving 13 bases between the germline ends. Germline CDR1 is MNHEY and CDR2 is SVGAGI. CDR3 in DNA: TGTGCCAGCAGTCCAGGGCCCGGGGACACCGGGGAGCTGTTTTTT. Its protein product is CASSPGPGDTGELFF.

Details on this clone: Other DNA sequences in this specimen translate into the identical CDR3. The genes are TRBV6-5 and TRBJ1-2; no reliable D call. Per germline, CDR1 MNHEY and CDR2 SVGAGI. V lost 2 bases, J lost 2 bases, and 6 bases lay in between. The CDR3 runs 13 residues. The CDR3 reads CASSYGQNYGYTF. For the CDR3, the DNA is TGTGCCAGCAGTTACGGTCAGAACTATGGCTACACCTTC.

This clone was recorded only once. The chain combines TRBV6-5 with TRBJ1-1, with D possibly being TRBD1 (5 bases). V was clipped by 2 bases and J by 5 bases, with 15 bases between them. This CDR3 is 15 amino acids long. Germline V gene lookup returns CDR1 MNHEY and CDR2 SVGAGI. This CDR3 is CASSYVGGGKTEAFF. In DNA form, the CDR3 reads TGTGCCAGCAGTTACGTCGGGGGGGGGAAAACTGAAGCTTTCTTT.

V usage is TRBV6-5 and J usage is TRBJ1-6, with unresolved D. This CDR3 region has 13 residues. Germline assignment: CDR1 MNHEY and CDR2 SVGAGI. Trimming shortened V by 6 bases and J by 7 bases, and 10 bases separated the two germline ends. CDR3 bases: TGTGCCAGCAGGCTCGAATTGAATTCACCCCTCCACTTT. Translated, it gives CASRLELNSPLHF.

The chain is built from TRBV4-2 and TRBJ2-5, with D possibly called TRBD1 or TRBD2 (6 bases each). Germline V gene data show CDR1 as LGHNA and CDR2 as YNFKEQ. CDR3 length equals 14 residues. Trimming stripped 3 bases from V and 4 bases from J, with 12 bases between. The CDR3 DNA follows: TGTGCCAGCAGCCACCCCTGGGGGGCAGAGACCCAGTACTTC. Its translation is CASSHPWGAETQYF.

The CDR3 spells CASSFGRNTEAFF. DNA of the CDR3: TGTGCCAGCAGTTTTGGCAGGAACACTGAAGCTTTCTTT. This chain connects TRBV12-3 or TRBV12-4 to TRBJ1-1, with D uncertain. The V and J ends lost 3 bases and 1 base respectively, with 6 bases between them. The CDR3 extends over 13 amino acids.

The gene calls are TRBV6-5 and TRBJ1-2; no reliable D call. The CDR3 has 12 residues. Trimming pared 6 bases from V and 3 bases from J, leaving 8 bases between. CDR1 MNHEY and CDR2 SVGAGI come from the germline V gene. CDR3 loop: CASSGRHYGYTF. The DNA of the CDR3 is TGTGCCAGCAGCGGACGTCACTATGGCTACACCTTC.

The CDR3 nucleotides are TGCGCCAGCAGCTTAGACAGGGGTTCCTACAATGAGCAGTTCTTC. The encoded protein is CASSLDRGSYNEQFF. V is TRBV5-1 and J is TRBJ2-1; TRBD1 matches 8 bases. The trim removed 2 bases at V and 1 base at J, leaving 2 bases unmatched. Germline CDR1 and CDR2: SGHRS and YFSETQ. The CDR3 is made up of 15 amino acids.

The chain employs TRBV28 and TRBJ1-4; possibly TRBD1 for D (5 bases). The CDR3 sequence is 14 residues long. The V end was cut by 7 bases, the J end by 0 bases, with 9 bases between. Germline CDR1 MDHEN, CDR2 SYDVKM. This CDR3 reads CASTTGSTNEKLFF. CDR3 coding DNA: TGTGCCAGCACTACAGGATCAACTAATGAAAAACTGTTTTTT.

The rearrangement joins TRBV19 to TRBJ2-2; TRBD1 agrees at 7 bases. This CDR3 is 14 amino acids long. V dropped 11 bases and J dropped 1; count of bases not matched to a gene: 7. CDR1 is LNHDA and CDR2 is SQIVND in the germline V gene (reference sequence). CDR3 DNA: TGTGCCGCCAAGAGGACAGGGAACACCGGGGAGCTGTTTTTT. Translated, it gives CAAKRTGNTGELFF.

The gene calls are TRBV3-1 (or the pseudogene TRBV3-2) and TRBJ2-4; maybe TRBD2 (5 bases). The germline gives CDR1 LGHDT, CDR2 YNNKEL (reference sequence). The V gene lost 1 base and the J gene lost 9 bases, with 10 bases spanning the gap. The CDR3 is 13 residues long. The CDR3 sequence is CASSQGREGIQYF. Here the CDR3 DNA reads TGTGCCAGCAGCCAAGGTCGGGAAGGCATTCAGTACTTC.

The V gene is TRBV18, the J gene TRBJ1-2; 7 bases agree with TRBD1. From germline, CDR1 is KGHSH and CDR2 LQKENI. After removal of 2 bases from V and 5 bases from J, the junction contained 8 bases not matched to a gene. This CDR3 has 15 amino acids. CDR3 DNA sequence: TGTGCCAGCTCACCAAGCAGGGACAGCCAGTATGGCTACACCTTC. Residues: CASSPSRDSQYGYTF.

This clone appeared once. V is TRBV13 and J is TRBJ1-6; possibly TRBD1 for D (6 bases). Germline V gene data show CDR1 as PRHDT and CDR2 as FYEKMQ (reference sequence). This CDR3 is built from 15 residues. Trimming took off 2 bases at V and 7 bases at J, with 12 bases between the two ends. The CDR3 DNA reads TGTGCCAGCAGCTTATGGTCGGGGGCCAATTCACCCCTCCACTTT. Residues: CASSLWSGANSPLHF.